A selection of T cell receptor beta chains follows, all from one sample in a study of siplizumab effects on memory and regulatory T cells. The data were produced by immunoSEQ multiplex PCR, yet TCRdb's version contains in-frame clones alone and is incomplete. The sample contains over 100,000 clones, roughly 94% of which appear only once. The sample taken for sequencing was Tregs sorted from blood. These receptors came from a human donor in good health. CDR3s include the opening cysteine and the closing phenylalanine or tryptophan. A D gene is named only where the DNA matches it firmly. The size of a clone is reported for some rows only, either as once, few or many, or as a class for expanded clones.

CDR3 protein,CDR3 DNA,D gene,V gene,CDR3 length,J gene,clone size
CASRLTGADTQYF,TGTGCCAGCAGGCTCACGGGAGCTGATACGCAGTATTTT,-,TRBV11-2,13,TRBJ2-3,-
CASSFRPYRGRDTEAFF,TGTGCCAGCAGCTTCCGCCCTTACAGGGGGAGGGACACTGAAGCTTTCTTT,TRBD1,TRBV7-6,17,TRBJ1-1,-
CASSLARTVVTGELFF,TGCGCCAGCAGCTTGGCTAGGACAGTTGTGACCGGGGAGCTGTTTTTT,-,TRBV5-1,16,TRBJ2-2,-
CASSVGAGGTEAFF,TGCGCCAGCAGCGTCGGGGCGGGGGGCACTGAAGCTTTCTTT,-,TRBV5-1,14,TRBJ1-1,-
CASSSGANQPQHF,TGCGCCAGCAGCTCAGGGGCCAATCAGCCCCAGCATTTT,-,TRBV10-1,13,TRBJ1-5,-
CASSLAGMNTGELFF,TGTGCCAGCAGCCTAGCGGGTATGAACACCGGGGAGCTGTTTTTT,TRBD2,TRBV5-5,15,TRBJ2-2,-
CASSLDTWTGGYTF,TGTGCCAGCAGCTTAGACACTTGGACAGGAGGCTACACCTTC,TRBD1,TRBV11-2,14,TRBJ1-2,many
CASGKITDTQYF,TGCGCCAGCGGAAAGATCACAGATACGCAGTATTTT,-,TRBV5-1,12,TRBJ2-3,-
CASSRQGYEQYF,TGTGCCAGCAGCCGTCAGGGATACGAGCAGTACTTC,-,TRBV14,12,TRBJ2-7,-
CASSYSGGSTEAFF,TGTGCCAGCAGTTACTCTGGGGGGAGCACTGAAGCTTTCTTT,-,TRBV6-6,14,TRBJ1-1,once
CAISSQSSYEQYF,TGTGCCATCAGTAGCCAGAGCTCCTACGAGCAGTACTTC,-,TRBV10-3,13,TRBJ2-7,few
CASSLGNGYTF,TGTGCCAGCAGCTTGGGAAATGGCTACACCTTC,-,TRBV5-5,11,TRBJ1-2,-
CASSTTYAGTRGEQFF,TGTGCCAGCAGCACAACCTATGCCGGGACTAGAGGGGAGCAGTTCTTC,TRBD2,TRBV7-8,16,TRBJ2-1,-
CASSDREYGYTF,TGTGCCAGCAGTGACAGGGAATATGGCTACACCTTC,-,TRBV6-1,12,TRBJ1-2,-
CASGGRFDSYNEQFF,TGTGCCAGCGGTGGGAGGTTCGATTCCTACAATGAGCAGTTCTTC,-,TRBV19,15,TRBJ2-1,-
CAWSGQGGYGYTF,TGTGCCTGGAGTGGACAGGGAGGCTATGGCTACACCTTC,TRBD1,TRBV30,13,TRBJ1-2,once
CASRNITEQYF,TGTGCCAGCAGGAACATCACGGAGCAGTACTTC,-,TRBV5-4,11,TRBJ2-7,-
CASSPTRAGTGGSGANVLTF,TGCGCCAGCAGCCCAACACGAGCCGGGACAGGGGGCTCCGGGGCCAACGTCCTGACTTTC,TRBD1,TRBV4-1,20,TRBJ2-6,-
CASTFQEGAGEKLFF,TGTGCCAGCACCTTCCAGGAGGGCGCGGGTGAAAAACTGTTTTTT,-,TRBV7-2,15,TRBJ1-4,-
CASSGGALSFSNQPQHF,TGTGCCAGTAGTGGGGGGGCACTTTCATTTAGCAATCAGCCCCAGCATTTT,-,TRBV19,17,TRBJ1-5,-
CASSTRQANTEAFF,TGTGCCAGCAGCACCCGACAAGCGAACACTGAAGCTTTCTTT,-,TRBV9,14,TRBJ1-1,-
CASSGRYEQYF,TGCGCCAGCAGCGGTAGGTACGAGCAGTACTTC,-,TRBV5-1,11,TRBJ2-7,-
CASPPEGTGDRGANVLTF,TGTGCTAGCCCCCCGGAAGGGACAGGGGATAGGGGGGCCAACGTCCTGACTTTC,TRBD1,TRBV12-5,18,TRBJ2-6,-
CAISDRRDNEQFF,TGTGCCATCAGTGATCGGCGAGACAATGAGCAGTTCTTC,-,TRBV10-3,13,TRBJ2-1,-
CASGPGTRGAETQYF,TGTGCCAGCGGCCCAGGGACGCGGGGGGCAGAGACCCAGTACTTC,TRBD2,TRBV7-9,15,TRBJ2-5,once
CASSQKGGSGNTIYF,TGCGCCAGCAGCCAAAAAGGGGGTTCTGGAAACACCATATATTTT,-,TRBV5-1,15,TRBJ1-3,-
CASSLEGGSGTEAFF,TGCGCCAGCAGCTTGGAGGGGGGCTCAGGCACTGAAGCTTTCTTT,-,TRBV5-1,15,TRBJ1-1,-
CASSLGGPADTQYF,TGCGCCAGCAGCTTGGGAGGACCCGCAGATACGCAGTATTTT,-,TRBV5-1,14,TRBJ2-3,-
CSVQNYRDEQFF,TGCAGCGTTCAGAATTACCGGGATGAGCAGTTCTTC,-,TRBV29-1,12,TRBJ2-1,-
CASVGQGISYEQYF,TGTGCCAGCGTCGGACAGGGGATCTCCTACGAGCAGTACTTC,TRBD1,TRBV5-6,14,TRBJ2-7,once
CAWSVSPGQGAREQYF,TGTGCCTGGAGTGTTTCGCCGGGACAGGGGGCTCGAGAGCAGTACTTC,TRBD1,TRBV30,16,TRBJ2-7,-
CASTAAYEQYF,TGTGCCAGCACCGCGGCCTACGAGCAGTACTTC,-,TRBV2,11,TRBJ2-7,-
CASSPEPGEWETQYF,TGCGCCAGCAGCCCGGAACCGGGAGAATGGGAGACCCAGTACTTC,-,TRBV5-1,15,TRBJ2-5,-
CASSSGTDYGYTF,TGTGCCAGCAGCTCGGGGACAGACTATGGCTACACCTTC,TRBD1,TRBV7-9,13,TRBJ1-2,-
CASREGQGNYEQYF,TGTGCCAGCAGGGAGGGACAGGGGAATTACGAGCAGTACTTC,TRBD1,TRBV6-6,14,TRBJ2-7,-
CASSLVPGYQPQHF,TGTGCCAGCAGCTTAGTCCCAGGGTATCAGCCCCAGCATTTT,-,TRBV11-2,14,TRBJ1-5,-
CGGTGSIGYTF,TGCGGGGGAACCGGGTCCATTGGCTACACCTTC,-,TRBV29-1,11,TRBJ1-2,-
CASSGTLSAEAFF,TGCGCCAGCAGCGGCACCCTTTCGGCTGAAGCTTTCTTT,-,TRBV5-1,13,TRBJ1-1,-
CASRDPRASGANVLTF,TGTGCCAGCAGGGACCCCCGAGCATCTGGGGCCAACGTCCTGACTTTC,-,TRBV9,16,TRBJ2-6,-
CSVEGTGDAEAFF,TGCAGCGTTGAAGGGACAGGGGATGCTGAAGCTTTCTTT,TRBD1,TRBV29-1,13,TRBJ1-1,-
CASSTTGSGEKLFF,TGTGCCAGCAGCACTACAGGGAGTGGTGAAAAACTGTTTTTT,-,TRBV7-9,14,TRBJ1-4,few
CASSDTGTGLSEQYF,TGTGCCAGCAGCGACACCGGGACAGGACTGAGCGAGCAGTACTTC,TRBD1,TRBV6-1,15,TRBJ2-7,-
CATSRDNGLGDWSFF,TGTGCCACCAGCAGAGATAACGGACTCGGGGATTGGAGTTTCTTT,-,TRBV15,15,TRBJ1-1,-
CASSLAPRSLRGSTGELFF,TGCGCCAGCAGCTTGGCTCCCAGATCGCTCCGAGGGAGCACCGGGGAGCTGTTTTTT,-,TRBV5-1,19,TRBJ2-2,-